This entry features one TCR beta chain sequence. Unique molecular identifiers were attached to individual cDNA molecules. Each CDR3 protein gets one entry after TCRdb re-called the 5' RACE reads with MiXCR. The table includes tens of thousands of distinct CDR3 sequences, roughly a tenth detected once. These data belong to a study of early T cells in non-severe SARS-CoV-2 infection. As for the study in general: Unpaired chains resulted from sequencing bulk RNA of unsorted whole blood.

V was pared by 3 bases and J by 6 bases, with 12 bases between. Germline V gene data show CDR1 as SGHRS and CDR2 as YFSETQ. The CDR3 length is 14 residues. The TCR comes from an adult who was a healthcare worker with PCR-confirmed SARS-CoV-2 infection or an uninfected control (not recorded which). The sequencing here drew on whole blood, taken at baseline. The genes are TRBV5-1 and TRBJ1-4; D gene unclear. DNA for the CDR3: TGCGCCAGCAGCTCCGGCCGAGTGGATGAAAAACTGTTTTTT. It yields the protein CASSSGRVDEKLFF. Filled out from reference TRBV5-1 and TRBJ1-4, the complete variable domain reads KAGVTQTPRYLIKTRGQQVTLSCSPISGHRSVSWYQQTPGQGLQFLFEYFSETQRNKGNFPGRFSGRQFSNSRSEMNVSTLELGDSALYLCASSSGRVDEKLFFGSGTQLSVL.